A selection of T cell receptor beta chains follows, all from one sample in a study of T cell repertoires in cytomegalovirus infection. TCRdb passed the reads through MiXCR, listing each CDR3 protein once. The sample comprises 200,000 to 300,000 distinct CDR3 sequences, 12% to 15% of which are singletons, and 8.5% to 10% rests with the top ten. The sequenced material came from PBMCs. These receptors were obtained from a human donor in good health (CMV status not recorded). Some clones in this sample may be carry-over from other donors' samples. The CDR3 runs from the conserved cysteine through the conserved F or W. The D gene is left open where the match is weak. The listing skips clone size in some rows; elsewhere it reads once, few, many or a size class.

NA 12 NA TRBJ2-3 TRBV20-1 TGCAGTGCCCCTAGCGACACAGATACGCAGTATTTT CSAPSDTDTQYF
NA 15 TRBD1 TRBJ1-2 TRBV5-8 TGTGCCAGCAGCTTTCTTCGACAGGGGGCTCGTGGCTACACCTTC CASSFLRQGARGYTF
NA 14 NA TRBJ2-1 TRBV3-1 TGTGCCAGCAGCCAAGGGCGCTCCTACAATGAGCAGTTCTTC CASSQGRSYNEQFF
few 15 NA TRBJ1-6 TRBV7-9 TGTGCCAGCAGCTCTTGGACAGAGTATAATTCACCCCTCCACTTT CASSSWTEYNSPLHF
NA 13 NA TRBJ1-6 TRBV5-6 TGTGCCAGCAGCTTAAACAGAGATTCACCCCTCCACTTT CASSLNRDSPLHF
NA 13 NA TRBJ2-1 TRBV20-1 TGCAGTGCTAGCCCCAGAAAGAACAATGAGCAGTTCTTC CSASPRKNNEQFF
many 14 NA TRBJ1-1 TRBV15 TGTGCCACCAGCAGAGTCAGTATTAACACTGAAGCTTTCTTT CATSRVSINTEAFF
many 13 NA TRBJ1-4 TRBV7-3 TGTGCCAGCAGCTTAAACCCTGATGAAAAACTGTTTTTT CASSLNPDEKLFF
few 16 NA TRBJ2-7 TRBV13 TGTGCCAGCAGCTTAGGAGGGAGTCACGATTCCTACGAGCAGTACTTC CASSLGGSHDSYEQYF
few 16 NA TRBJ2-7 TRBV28 TGTGCCAGCAGTTCTCCCGGCCGGGACGTCTCCTACGAGCAGTACTTC CASSSPGRDVSYEQYF
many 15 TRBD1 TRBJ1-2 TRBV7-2 TGTGCCAGCAGCTTAGCGACAGGGGCTAACTATGGCTACACCTTC CASSLATGANYGYTF
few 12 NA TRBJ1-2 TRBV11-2 TGTGCCAGCAGCTTATGGGGGTCTGGCTACACCTTC CASSLWGSGYTF
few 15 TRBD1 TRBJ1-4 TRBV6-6 TGTGCCAGCAGTTCAAGGGGGACAGCTTCTGAAAAACTGTTTTTT CASSSRGTASEKLFF
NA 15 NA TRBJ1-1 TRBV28 TGTGCCAGCAGTTTATACAGGCGGGGGAACACTGAAGCTTTCTTT CASSLYRRGNTEAFF
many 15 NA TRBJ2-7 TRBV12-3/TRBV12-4 TGTGCCAGCAGTTTAAAGCCAGGGAGGACCTACGAGCAGTACTTC CASSLKPGRTYEQYF
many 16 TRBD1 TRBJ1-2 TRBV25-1 TGTGCCAGCAGTGAACTCCCCGGGACAGGGGGAGATGGCTACACCTTC CASSELPGTGGDGYTF
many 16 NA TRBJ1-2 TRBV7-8 TGTGCCAGCAGCTCATCAGGGGCCAGGGCGAACTATGGCTACACCTTC CASSSSGARANYGYTF
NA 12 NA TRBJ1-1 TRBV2 TGTGCCAGCACGGCGGTTGGCACTGAAGCTTTCTTT CASTAVGTEAFF
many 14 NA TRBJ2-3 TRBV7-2 TGTGCCAGCAGTCCTTGGGCGAGCACAGATACGCAGTATTTT CASSPWASTDTQYF
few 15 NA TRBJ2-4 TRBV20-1 TGCAGTGCCCCGGCGGGGATGCTAGCCAAAAACATTCAGTACTTC CSAPAGMLAKNIQYF
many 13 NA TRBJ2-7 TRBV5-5 TGTGCCAGCATCGATCCCCTGGGCTACGAGCAGTACTTC CASIDPLGYEQYF
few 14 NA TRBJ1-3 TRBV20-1 TGCAGTGCTAGAGCAGGGCGAGCTGGAAACACCATATATTTT CSARAGRAGNTIYF
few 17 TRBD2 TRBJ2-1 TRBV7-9 TGTGCCAGCAGCTCGGCGAGCGGGAACAGGTCTCCTAATGAGCAGTTCTTC CASSSASGNRSPNEQFF
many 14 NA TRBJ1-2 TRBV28 TGTGCCAGCAGTTTTGAAGCAGGAAAAAATGGCTACACCTTC CASSFEAGKNGYTF
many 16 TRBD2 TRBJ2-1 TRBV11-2 TGTGCCAGCAGCTTAGATCCTAGCGGGAGGGTAAATGAGCAGTTCTTC CASSLDPSGRVNEQFF
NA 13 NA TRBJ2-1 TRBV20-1 TGCAGTGCTAGACGGCAGTCCTACAATGAGCAGTTCTTC CSARRQSYNEQFF
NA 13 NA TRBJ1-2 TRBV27 TGTGCCAGCAGTTTATCAGGGAATACGGGCTACACCTTC CASSLSGNTGYTF